There are a few counts of the clone carrying this T cell receptor beta chain. The sample is drawn from a study of blood T cell repertoires in COVID-19. Study background: COVID-19 samples, acute and convalescent, were from the United States, Italy and Spain. T cells, B-cell-depleted T cells, or PBMCs provided the cDNA or gDNA that served as material.

TCRdb keeps only in-frame clones here, not all; method: immunoSEQ multiplex PCR. The sample includes 200,000 to 300,000 clones, more than 85% of them seen just once. The CDR3 has 13 amino acids. The V gene's germline CDR1 is MDHEN and CDR2 SYDVKM. The trim removed 6 bases at V and 7 bases at J, leaving 6 bases unmatched. This study enrolled people aged 18 to 89 from about 26 US geographic areas. The chain recombines TRBV28 with TRBJ1-2, with 9 bases fitting TRBD1. What was sequenced was PBMCs or T cells enriched from blood (not recorded which). The receptor comes from a man aged 35 to 55 who had recovered from COVID-19. For the CDR3, the DNA is TGTGCCAGCAGATTCACAGGGGGCTCTGGCTACACCTTC. This gives the protein CASRFTGGSGYTF.